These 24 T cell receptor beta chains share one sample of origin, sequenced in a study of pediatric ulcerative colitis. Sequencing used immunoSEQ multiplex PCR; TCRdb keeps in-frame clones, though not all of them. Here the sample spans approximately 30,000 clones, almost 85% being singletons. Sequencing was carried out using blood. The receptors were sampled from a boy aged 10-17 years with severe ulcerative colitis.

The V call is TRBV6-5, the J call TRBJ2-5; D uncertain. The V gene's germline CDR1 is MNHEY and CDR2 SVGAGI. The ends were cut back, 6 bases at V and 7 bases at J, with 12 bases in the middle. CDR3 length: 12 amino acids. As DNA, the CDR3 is TGTGCCAGCAGCCCTAGAGTCGGGACCCAGTACTTC. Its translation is CASSPRVGTQYF.

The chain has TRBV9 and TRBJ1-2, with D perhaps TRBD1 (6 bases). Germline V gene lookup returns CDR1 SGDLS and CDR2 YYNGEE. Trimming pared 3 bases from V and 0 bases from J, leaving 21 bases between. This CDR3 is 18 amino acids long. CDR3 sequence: CASSGLGRGPPTNYGYTF. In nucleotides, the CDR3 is TGTGCCAGCAGCGGGCTGGGCAGGGGTCCCCCTACTAACTATGGCTACACCTTC.

The chain's CDR3 is CASSSGTGETQYF. The CDR3 DNA reads as TGTGCCAGCAGTTCGGGAACAGGGGAGACCCAGTACTTC. The genes are TRBV2 and TRBJ2-5, with a weak D call TRBD1 (6 bases). V was cut by 5 bases and J by 5 bases, with 12 bases left in between. The CDR3 is 13 amino acids. CDR1 and CDR2 (germline): SNHLY, FYNNEI.

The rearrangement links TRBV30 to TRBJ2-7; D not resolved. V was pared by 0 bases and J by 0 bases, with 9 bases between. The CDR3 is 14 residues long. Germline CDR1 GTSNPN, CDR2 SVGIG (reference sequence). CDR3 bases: TGTGCCTGGAGTGTACTCGATAGCTCCTACGAGCAGTACTTC. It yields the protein CAWSVLDSSYEQYF. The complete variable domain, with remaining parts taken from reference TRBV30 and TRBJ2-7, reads SQTIHQWPATLVQPVGSPLSLECTVEGTSNPNLYWYRQAAGRGLQLLFYSVGIGQISSEVPQNLSASRPQDRQFILSSKKLLLSDSGFYLCAWSVLDSSYEQYFGPGTRLTVT.

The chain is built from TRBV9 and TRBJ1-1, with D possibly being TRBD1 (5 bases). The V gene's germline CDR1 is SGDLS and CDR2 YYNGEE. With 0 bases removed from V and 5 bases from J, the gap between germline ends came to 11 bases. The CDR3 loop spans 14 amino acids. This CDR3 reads CASSVAGAVTEAFF. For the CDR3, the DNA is TGTGCCAGCAGCGTAGCCGGGGCGGTTACTGAAGCTTTCTTT.

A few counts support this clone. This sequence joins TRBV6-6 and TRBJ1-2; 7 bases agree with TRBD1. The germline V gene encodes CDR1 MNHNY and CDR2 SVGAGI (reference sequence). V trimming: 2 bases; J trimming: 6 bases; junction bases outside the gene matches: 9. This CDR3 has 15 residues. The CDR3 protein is CASSYDVTGYDGYTF. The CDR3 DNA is TGTGCCAGCAGTTACGATGTGACAGGGTATGATGGCTACACCTTC.

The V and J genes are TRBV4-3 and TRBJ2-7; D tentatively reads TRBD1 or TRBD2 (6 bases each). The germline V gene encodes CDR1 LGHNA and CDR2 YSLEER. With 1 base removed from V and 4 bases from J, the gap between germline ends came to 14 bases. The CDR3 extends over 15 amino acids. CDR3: CASSQGRGATYEQYF. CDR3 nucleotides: TGCGCCAGCAGCCAAGGGAGGGGGGCAACATACGAGCAGTACTTC.

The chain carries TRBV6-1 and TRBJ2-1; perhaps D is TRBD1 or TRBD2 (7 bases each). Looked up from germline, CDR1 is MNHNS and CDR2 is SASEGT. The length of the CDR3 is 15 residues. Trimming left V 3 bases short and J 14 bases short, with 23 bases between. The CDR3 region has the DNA TGTGCCAGCAGTGACCAGTCCCTCAAACAGGGGAGGGAGTTCTTC. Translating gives CASSDQSLKQGREFF.

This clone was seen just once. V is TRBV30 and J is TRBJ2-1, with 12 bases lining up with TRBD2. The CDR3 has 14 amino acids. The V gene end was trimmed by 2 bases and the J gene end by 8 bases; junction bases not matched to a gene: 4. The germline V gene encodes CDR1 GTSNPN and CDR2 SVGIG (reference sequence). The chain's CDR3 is CAWSSSGGADEQFF. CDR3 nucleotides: TGTGCCTGGAGTTCTAGCGGGGGGGCCGATGAGCAGTTCTTC.

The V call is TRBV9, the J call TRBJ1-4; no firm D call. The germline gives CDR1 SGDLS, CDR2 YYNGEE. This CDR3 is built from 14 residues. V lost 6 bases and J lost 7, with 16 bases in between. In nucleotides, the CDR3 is TGTGCCAGCAATCGAGATCCTATCTCTGAAAAACTGTTTTTT. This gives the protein CASNRDPISEKLFF.

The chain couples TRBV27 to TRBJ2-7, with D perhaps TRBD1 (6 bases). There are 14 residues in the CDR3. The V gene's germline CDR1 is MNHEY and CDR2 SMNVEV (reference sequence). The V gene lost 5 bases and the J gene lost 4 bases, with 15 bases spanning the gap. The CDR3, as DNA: TGTGCCAGCAGTATTGACAGGAATACTTACGAGCAGTACTTC. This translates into CASSIDRNTYEQYF.

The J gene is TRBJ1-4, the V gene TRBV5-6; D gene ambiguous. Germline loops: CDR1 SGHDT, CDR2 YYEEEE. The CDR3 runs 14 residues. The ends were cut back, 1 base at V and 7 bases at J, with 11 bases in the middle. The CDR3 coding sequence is TGTGCCAGCAGCTTGATCCGTCAGAGTGAAAAACTGTTTTTT. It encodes CASSLIRQSEKLFF.

CDR3 bases: TGCGCCAGCAGCCAAGCAGGGATTGGCTATGGCTACACCTTC. Encoded protein: CASSQAGIGYGYTF. The V gene is TRBV4-1, the J gene TRBJ1-2, with D perhaps matching TRBD1 (5 bases). Trimming left V 1 base short and J 4 bases short, with 10 bases between. Germline V lookup: CDR1 MGHRA, CDR2 YSYEKL. The length of the CDR3 is 14 residues.

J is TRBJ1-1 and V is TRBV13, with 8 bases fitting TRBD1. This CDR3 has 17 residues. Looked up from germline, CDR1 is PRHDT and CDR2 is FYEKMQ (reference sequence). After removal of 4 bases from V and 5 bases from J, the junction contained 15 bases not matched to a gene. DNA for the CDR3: TGTGCCAGCAGCTCCAGCGGGACAGGAGAAGAGCAGACTGAAGCTTTCTTT. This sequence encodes CASSSSGTGEEQTEAFF.

The CDR3, as DNA: TGTGCCAGCAGTCGAGGCGGGGGAGGCTACGAGCAGTACTTC. It encodes CASSRGGGGYEQYF. This chain uses TRBV28 with TRBJ2-7; 7 bases match TRBD2. The CDR3 runs 14 residues. The junction had 7 bases not matched to a gene; V was cut back by 5 bases and J by 3 bases. Germline CDR1 MDHEN, CDR2 SYDVKM.

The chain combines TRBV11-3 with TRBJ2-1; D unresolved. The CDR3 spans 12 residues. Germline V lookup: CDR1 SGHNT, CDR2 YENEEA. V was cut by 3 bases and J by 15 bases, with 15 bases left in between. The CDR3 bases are TGTGCCAGCAGCTTGGCAGCGCAGCTCCCGTTCTTC. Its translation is CASSLAAQLPFF.

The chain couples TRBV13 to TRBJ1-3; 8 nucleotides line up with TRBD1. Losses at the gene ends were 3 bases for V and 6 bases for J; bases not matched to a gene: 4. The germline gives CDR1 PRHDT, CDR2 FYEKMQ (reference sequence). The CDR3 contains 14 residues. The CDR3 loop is CASSFGQGVNTIYF. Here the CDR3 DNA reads TGTGCCAGCAGCTTCGGACAGGGAGTAAACACCATATATTTT.

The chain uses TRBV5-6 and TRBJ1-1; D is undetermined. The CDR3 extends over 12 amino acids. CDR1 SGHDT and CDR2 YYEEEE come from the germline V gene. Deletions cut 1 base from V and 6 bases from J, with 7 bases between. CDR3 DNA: TGTGCCAGCAGCTTGATTCGGGCTGAAGCTTTCTTT. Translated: CASSLIRAEAFF.

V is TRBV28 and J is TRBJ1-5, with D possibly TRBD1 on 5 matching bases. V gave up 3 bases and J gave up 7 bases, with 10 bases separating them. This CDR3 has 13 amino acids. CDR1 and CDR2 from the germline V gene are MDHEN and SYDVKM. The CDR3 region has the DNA TGTGCCAGCAGTTTTCCGAGGGGCCAGCCCCAGCATTTT. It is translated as CASSFPRGQPQHF.

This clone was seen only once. DNA of the CDR3: TGTGCCAGCAGCGGACGAAGTGCAACTAATGAAAAACTGTTTTTT. Protein product: CASSGRSATNEKLFF. V usage is TRBV7-3 and J usage is TRBJ1-4; no reliable D call. Germline CDR1 SGHTA, CDR2 FQGTGA. Trimming took off 5 bases at V and 0 bases at J, with 10 bases between the two ends. CDR3 size: 15 residues.

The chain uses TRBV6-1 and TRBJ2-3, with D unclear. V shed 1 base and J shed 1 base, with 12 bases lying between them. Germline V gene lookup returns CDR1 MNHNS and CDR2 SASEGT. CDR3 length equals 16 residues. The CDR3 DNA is TGTGCCAGCAGTGAAGAGGCCTCTATAGGCACAGATACGCAGTATTTT. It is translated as CASSEEASIGTDTQYF.

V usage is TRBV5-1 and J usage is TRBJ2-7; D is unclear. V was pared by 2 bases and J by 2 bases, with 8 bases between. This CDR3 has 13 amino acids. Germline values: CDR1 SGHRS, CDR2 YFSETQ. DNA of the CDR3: TGCGCCAGCAGCTTCGGTATACCCTACGAGCAGTACTTC. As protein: CASSFGIPYEQYF.

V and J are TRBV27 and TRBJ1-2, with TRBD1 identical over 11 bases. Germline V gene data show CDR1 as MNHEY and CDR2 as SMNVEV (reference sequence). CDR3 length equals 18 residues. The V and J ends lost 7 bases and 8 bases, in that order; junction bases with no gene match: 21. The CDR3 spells CASKFSGQGADRARGYTF. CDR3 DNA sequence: TGTGCCAGCAAATTCTCCGGACAGGGGGCGGATAGGGCCCGGGGCTACACCTTC.

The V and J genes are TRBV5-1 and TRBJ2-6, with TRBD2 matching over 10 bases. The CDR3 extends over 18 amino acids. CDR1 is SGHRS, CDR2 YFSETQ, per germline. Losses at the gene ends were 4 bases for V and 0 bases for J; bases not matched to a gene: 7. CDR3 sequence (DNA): TGCGCCAGCAGCATATACCTAGCGGGGGACTCTGGGGCCAACGTCCTGACTTTC. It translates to CASSIYLAGDSGANVLTF.